In its sample, the clone carrying this T cell receptor beta chain was seen many times. CDR3 size: 10 residues. Between the trimmed V and J ends, which lost 4 bases and 12 bases, there was a span of 10 bases. Germline assignment: CDR1 DFQATT and CDR2 SNEGSKA (reference sequence). This specimen comes from a study of regulatory T cells in long-lasting Graves disease. Arm-PCR of CDR3 regions with iRepertoire HTBI primers generated TCR beta libraries. Each CDR3 protein is one row after TCRdb ran MiXCR on the multiplex PCR reads. The sample holds approximately 400,000 distinct CDR3 sequences, approximately 23% seen once. Stated time point: persistent/refractory GD, antithyroid drugs over 5 years with positive TRAb. There was RNA extracted from PBMCs, and the TCR library was made from it.

The source was peripheral blood mononuclear cells (PBMCs), collected when the disease was refractory, from a patient treated with antithyroid drugs. The clonotype comes from a woman aged 35 to 49 with Graves disease. This chain links TRBV20-1 with TRBJ2-4; either TRBD1 or TRBD2 may fit D (6 bases each). CDR3 loop: CSATGGSQYF. In DNA form, the CDR3 reads TGCAGTGCTACCGGGGGCAGTCAGTACTTC.